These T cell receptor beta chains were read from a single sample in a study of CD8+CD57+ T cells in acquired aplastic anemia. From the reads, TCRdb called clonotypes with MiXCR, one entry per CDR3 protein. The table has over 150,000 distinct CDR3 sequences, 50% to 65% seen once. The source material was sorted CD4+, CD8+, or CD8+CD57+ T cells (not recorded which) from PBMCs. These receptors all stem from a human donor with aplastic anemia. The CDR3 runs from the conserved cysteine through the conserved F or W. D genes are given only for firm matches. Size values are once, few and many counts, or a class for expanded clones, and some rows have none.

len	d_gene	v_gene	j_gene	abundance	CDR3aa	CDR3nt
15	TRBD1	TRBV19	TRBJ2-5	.	CASSRDRGMSGTQYF	TGTGCCAGTAGTAGGGACAGGGGTATGTCAGGGACCCAGTACTTC
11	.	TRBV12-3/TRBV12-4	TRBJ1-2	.	CASSLGFGGSF	TGTGCCAGCAGTTTAGGCTTTGGCGGCTCCTTC
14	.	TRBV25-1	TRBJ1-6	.	CASSVALTNSPLHF	TGTGCCAGCAGCGTAGCTCTTACGAATTCACCCCTCCACTTT
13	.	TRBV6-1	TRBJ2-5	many	CASRWDNTETQYF	TGTGCCAGCAGGTGGGACAATACAGAGACCCAGTACTTC
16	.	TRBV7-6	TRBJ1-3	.	CASSPNRGVGGNTIYF	TGTGCCAGCAGCCCAAACCGGGGGGTGGGCGGAAACACCATATATTTT
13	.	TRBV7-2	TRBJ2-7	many	CASSYGHGREQYF	TGTGCCAGCAGCTATGGACACGGGCGGGAGCAGTACTTC
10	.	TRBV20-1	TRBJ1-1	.	CSASRVEAFF	TGCAGTGCTAGTAGGGTTGAAGCTTTCTTT
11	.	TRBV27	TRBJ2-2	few	CASRSTGELFF	TGTGCCAGCAGGTCCACCGGGGAGCTGTTTTTT
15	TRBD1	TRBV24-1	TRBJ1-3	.	CATTNRGSPGNTIYF	TGTGCCACCACAAACAGGGGTTCACCTGGAAACACCATATATTTT
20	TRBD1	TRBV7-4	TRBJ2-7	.	CASSLASSIRDRGMTYEQYF	TGTGCCAGCAGCTTAGCCAGCTCCATTAGGGACAGGGGCATGACCTACGAGCAGTACTTC
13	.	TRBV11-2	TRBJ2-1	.	CASSFPGGYEQFF	TGTGCCAGCAGCTTCCCCGGCGGCTATGAGCAGTTCTTC
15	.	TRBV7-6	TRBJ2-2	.	CASSPKLGVTGELFF	TGTGCCAGCAGCCCAAAATTAGGGGTCACCGGGGAGCTGTTTTTT
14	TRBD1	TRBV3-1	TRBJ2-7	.	CASSPGQGAAEQYF	TGTGCCAGCAGCCCTGGACAGGGGGCGGCCGAGCAGTACTTC
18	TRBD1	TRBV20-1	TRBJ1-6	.	CSASGPAGQGEGNSPLHF	TGCAGTGCTAGCGGGCCCGCAGGACAGGGGGAGGGAAATTCACCCCTCCACTTT
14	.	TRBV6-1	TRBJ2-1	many	CASSEALLDNEQFF	TGTGCCAGCAGTGAAGCGCTTCTAGACAATGAGCAGTTCTTC
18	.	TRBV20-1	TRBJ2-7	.	CSARDQKLSGPSNYEQYF	TGCAGTGCTAGAGACCAAAAACTAAGCGGGCCTTCGAACTACGAGCAGTACTTC
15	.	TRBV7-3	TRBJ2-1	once	CASSSDGGLNTEQFF	TGTGCCAGCAGCTCCGACGGGGGGCTAAACACTGAGCAGTTCTTC
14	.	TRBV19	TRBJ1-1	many	CASSIWGRNTEAFF	TGTGCCAGTAGTATATGGGGCAGGAACACTGAAGCTTTCTTT
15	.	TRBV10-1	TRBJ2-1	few	CASSEGGNSYNEQFF	TGCGCCAGCAGTGAGGGCGGGAACTCCTACAATGAGCAGTTCTTC
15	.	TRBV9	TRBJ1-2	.	CASSVGSGIYYGYTF	TGTGCCAGCAGCGTAGGGTCAGGGATTTACTATGGCTACACCTTC
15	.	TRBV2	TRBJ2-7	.	CASSQGTTGGYEQYF	TGTGCCAGCAGCCAGGGCACGACCGGGGGCTACGAGCAGTACTTC
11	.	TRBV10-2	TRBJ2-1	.	CASLSDNEQFF	TGCGCCAGCCTTTCCGACAATGAGCAGTTCTTC
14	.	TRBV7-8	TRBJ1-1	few	CASSLLQGGTEAFF	TGTGCCAGCAGCTTACTACAAGGAGGCACTGAAGCTTTCTTT
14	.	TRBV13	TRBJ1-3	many	CASSFQGSGNTIYF	TGTGCCAGCAGCTTTCAGGGCTCTGGAAACACCATATATTTT
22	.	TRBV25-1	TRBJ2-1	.	CASSMGGVHTSNTGELDNEQFF	TGTGCCAGCAGTATGGGCGGGGTACACACTTCGAACACCGGGGAGCTAGACAATGAGCAGTTCTTC
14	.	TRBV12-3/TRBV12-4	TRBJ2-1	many	CASSPGPPDDEQFF	TGTGCCAGCAGTCCGGGACCCCCGGACGATGAGCAGTTCTTC
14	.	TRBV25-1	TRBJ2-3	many	CASRGLGLADTQYF	TGTGCCAGCAGGGGGTTGGGACTCGCAGATACGCAGTATTTT
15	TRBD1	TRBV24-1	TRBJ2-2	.	CATSVGTENTGELFF	TGTGCCACCAGTGTGGGGACAGAGAACACCGGGGAGCTGTTTTTT
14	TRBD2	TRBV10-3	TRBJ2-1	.	CAIREAGEAQLLIF	TGTGCCATCAGAGAAGCGGGAGAGGCCCAACTCCTAATCTTC
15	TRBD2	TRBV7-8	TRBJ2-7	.	CASSSVGTSHDEQYF	TGTGCCAGCAGCTCCGTCGGGACTAGCCATGACGAGCAGTACTTC
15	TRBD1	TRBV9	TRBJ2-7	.	CASSVESTGYYEQYF	TGTGCCAGCAGCGTAGAATCGACAGGGTACTACGAGCAGTACTTC
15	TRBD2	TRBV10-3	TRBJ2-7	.	CAINESLADSYEQYF	TGTGCCATCAACGAGTCACTAGCGGACTCCTACGAGCAGTACTTC
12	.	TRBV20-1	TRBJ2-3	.	CSAKRSGDTQYF	TGCAGTGCGAAACGTAGCGGAGATACGCAGTATTTT
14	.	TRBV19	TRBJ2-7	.	CASIPPGNTYEQYF	TGTGCCAGTATACCGCCAGGGAACACCTACGAGCAGTACTTC
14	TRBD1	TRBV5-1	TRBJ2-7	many	CASAVGTGGYEQYF	TGCGCCAGTGCGGTCGGGACAGGGGGTTACGAGCAGTACTTC
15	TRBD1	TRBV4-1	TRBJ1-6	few	CASSQAQGAGSPLHF	TGCGCCAGCAGCCAAGCACAGGGGGCGGGTTCACCCCTCCACTTT
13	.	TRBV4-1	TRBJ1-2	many	CASSQGGGHGYTF	TGCGCCAGCAGCCAAGGAGGAGGGCATGGCTACACCTTC
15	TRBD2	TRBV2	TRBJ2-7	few	CASGAGAGALYEQYF	TGTGCCAGCGGGGCCGGAGCGGGAGCTCTCTACGAGCAGTACTTC
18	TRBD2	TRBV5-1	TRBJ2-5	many	CASSWGLAGGQAEETQYF	TGCGCCAGCAGCTGGGGTCTAGCGGGGGGGCAAGCCGAAGAGACCCAGTACTTC
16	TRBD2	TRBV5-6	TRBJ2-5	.	CASSTLAGGPGETQYF	TGTGCCAGCAGCACACTAGCGGGAGGGCCTGGAGAGACCCAGTACTTC
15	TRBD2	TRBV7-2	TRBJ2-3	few	CASSSGLAGGDTQYF	TGTGCCAGCAGCTCGGGACTAGCGGGAGGAGATACGCAGTATTTT
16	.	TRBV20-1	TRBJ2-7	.	CSASPIRGHLSYEQYF	TGCAGTGCTAGTCCCATTCGGGGACACCTCTCCTACGAGCAGTACTTC
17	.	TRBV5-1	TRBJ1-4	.	CASSFSIQVSTNEKLFF	TGCGCCAGCAGCTTTTCGATCCAGGTTTCAACTAATGAAAAACTGTTTTTT
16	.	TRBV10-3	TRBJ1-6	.	CAISEGVGAGWSPLHF	TGTGCCATCAGTGAGGGGGTCGGGGCAGGGTGGTCACCCCTCCACTTT
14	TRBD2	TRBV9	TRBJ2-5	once	CASSLAGGKETQYF	TGTGCCAGCAGCTTAGCGGGAGGGAAAGAGACCCAGTACTTC
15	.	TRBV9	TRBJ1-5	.	CASRFEGGGDQPQHF	TGTGCCAGCAGATTTGAAGGAGGGGGAGATCAGCCCCAGCATTTT